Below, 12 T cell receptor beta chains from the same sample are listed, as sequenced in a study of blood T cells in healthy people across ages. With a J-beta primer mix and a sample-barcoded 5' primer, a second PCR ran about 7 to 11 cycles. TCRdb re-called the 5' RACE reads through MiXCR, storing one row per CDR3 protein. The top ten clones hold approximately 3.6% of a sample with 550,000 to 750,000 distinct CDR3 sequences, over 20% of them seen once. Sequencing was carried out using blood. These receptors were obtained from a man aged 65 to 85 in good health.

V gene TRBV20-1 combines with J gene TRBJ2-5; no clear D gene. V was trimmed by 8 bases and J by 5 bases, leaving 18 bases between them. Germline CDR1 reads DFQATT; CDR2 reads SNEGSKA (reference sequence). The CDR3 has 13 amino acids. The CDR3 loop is CSITTIDGETQYF. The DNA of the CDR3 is TGCAGTATAACCACTATAGACGGGGAGACCCAGTACTTC.

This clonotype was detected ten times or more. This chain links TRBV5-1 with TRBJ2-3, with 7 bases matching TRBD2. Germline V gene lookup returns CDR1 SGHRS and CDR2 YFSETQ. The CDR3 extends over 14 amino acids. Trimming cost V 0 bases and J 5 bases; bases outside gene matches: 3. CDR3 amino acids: CASSLAVAGDTQYF. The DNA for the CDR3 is TGCGCCAGCAGCTTGGCGGTAGCGGGAGATACGCAGTATTTT. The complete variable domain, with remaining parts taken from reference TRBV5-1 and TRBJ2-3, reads KAGVTQTPRYLIKTRGQQVTLSCSPISGHRSVSWYQQTPGQGLQFLFEYFSETQRNKGNFPGRFSGRQFSNSRSEMNVSTLELGDSALYLCASSLAVAGDTQYFGPGTRLTVL.

The CDR3 nucleotides are TGTGCCAGCAGCTTGGCGGGAGAGTTCTACAATGAGCAGTTCTTC. Its translation: CASSLAGEFYNEQFF. J is TRBJ2-1 and V is TRBV5-8; possible D gene TRBD2, 6 bases. V gave up 0 bases and J gave up 3 bases, with 10 bases separating them. The CDR3 runs to 15 residues. Germline CDR1 is SGHTS and CDR2 is YDEGEE.

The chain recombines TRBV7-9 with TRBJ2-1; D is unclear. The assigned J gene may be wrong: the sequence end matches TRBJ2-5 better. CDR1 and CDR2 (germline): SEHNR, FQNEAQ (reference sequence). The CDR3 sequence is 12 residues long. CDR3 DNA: TGTGCCAGCAGCCCACCGTATAAGACCCAGTACTTC. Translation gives CASSPPYKTQYF.

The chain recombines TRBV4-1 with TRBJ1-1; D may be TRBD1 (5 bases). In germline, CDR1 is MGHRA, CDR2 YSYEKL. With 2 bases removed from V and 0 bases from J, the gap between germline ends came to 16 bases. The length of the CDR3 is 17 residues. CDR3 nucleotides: TGCGCCAGCAGCCAAATCGATAGGGGACGGATGAACACTGAAGCTTTCTTT. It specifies CASSQIDRGRMNTEAFF.

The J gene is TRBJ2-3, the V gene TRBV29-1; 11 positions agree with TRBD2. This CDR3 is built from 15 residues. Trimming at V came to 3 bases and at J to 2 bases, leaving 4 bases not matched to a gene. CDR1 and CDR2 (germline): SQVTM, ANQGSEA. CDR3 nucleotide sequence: TGCAGCGTTGAGAGGACTAGCGGGCACACAGATACGCAGTATTTT. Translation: CSVERTSGHTDTQYF.

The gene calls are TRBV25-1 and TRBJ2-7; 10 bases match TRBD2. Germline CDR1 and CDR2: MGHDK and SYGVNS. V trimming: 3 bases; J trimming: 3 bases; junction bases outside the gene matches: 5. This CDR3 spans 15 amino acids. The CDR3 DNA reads TGTGCCAGCAGTGAGGCTAGCGGGGGTCTCTACGAGCAGTACTTC. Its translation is CASSEASGGLYEQYF.

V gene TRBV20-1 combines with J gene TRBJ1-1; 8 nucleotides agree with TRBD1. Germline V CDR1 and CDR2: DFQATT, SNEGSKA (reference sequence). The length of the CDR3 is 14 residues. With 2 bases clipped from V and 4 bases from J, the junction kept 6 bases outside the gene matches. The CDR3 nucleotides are TGCAGTGCTAGACCTGGCAGGGGGCCCACTGAAGCTTTCTTT. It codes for CSARPGRGPTEAFF.

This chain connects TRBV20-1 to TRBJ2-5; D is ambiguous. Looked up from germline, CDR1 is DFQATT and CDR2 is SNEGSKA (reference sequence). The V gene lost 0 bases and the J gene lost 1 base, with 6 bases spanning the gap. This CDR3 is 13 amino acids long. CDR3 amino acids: CSAREGTQETQYF. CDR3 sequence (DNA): TGCAGTGCTAGAGAAGGAACCCAAGAGACCCAGTACTTC.

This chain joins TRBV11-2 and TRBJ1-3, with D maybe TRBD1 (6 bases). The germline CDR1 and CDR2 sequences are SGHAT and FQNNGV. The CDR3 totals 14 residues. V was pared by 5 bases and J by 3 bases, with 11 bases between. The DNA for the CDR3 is TGTGCCAGCAGCGCAAACAGGGTTGGAAACACCATATATTTT. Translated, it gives CASSANRVGNTIYF.

The CDR3 coding sequence is TGTGCCAGCAAGACAGGCAATCCAAGCAATCAGCCCCAGCATTTT. Protein product: CASKTGNPSNQPQHF. V is TRBV6-6 and J is TRBJ1-5; possibly TRBD1 for D (6 bases). CDR3 length equals 15 residues. Trimming shortened V by 7 bases and J by 1 base, and 14 bases separated the two germline ends. The germline CDR1 and CDR2 sequences are MNHNY and SVGAGI (reference sequence).

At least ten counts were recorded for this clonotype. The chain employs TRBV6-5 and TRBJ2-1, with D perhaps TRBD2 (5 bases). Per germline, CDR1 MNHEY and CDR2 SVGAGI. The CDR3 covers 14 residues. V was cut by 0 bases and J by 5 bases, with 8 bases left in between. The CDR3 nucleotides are TGTGCCAGCAGTTACTCGAGGGAAAACAATGAGCAGTTCTTC. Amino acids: CASSYSRENNEQFF.